This TCR beta chain was identified during a study of T cells in Graves' hyperthyroidism and ophthalmopathy. Germline values: CDR1 MDHEN, CDR2 SYDVKM. CDR3 size: 14 residues. V gave up 7 bases and J gave up 5 bases; unmatched junction bases: 9. Study-level points and caveats: A median around 6 months before onset, the model predicted ophthalmopathy. Most thyroid clonotypes expanded above 0.001 appeared in blood too.

This clonotype has only a few counts. Its antigen is undetermined. A much larger clone lies a single base off, so this may be a read error. Amplification of TCR beta CDR3 regions used RNA as the template. Carried out on the TCR CDR3, a first-round RT-PCR used the HTBI primer set. TCRdb itself ran the multiplex PCR reads through MiXCR, one entry per CDR3 protein. The table records 350,000 or so distinct CDR3 sequences, less than 20% of them present only once. This chain connects TRBV28 to TRBJ2-7; 9 positions agree with TRBD2. Material for sequencing was blood. This sequence was found in a woman aged 40 to 50 with Graves' ophthalmopathy. The DNA of the CDR3 is TGTGCCAGCACCATTAGCGGGAGTCGCCACGAGCAGTACTTC. This gives the protein CASTISGSRHEQYF.